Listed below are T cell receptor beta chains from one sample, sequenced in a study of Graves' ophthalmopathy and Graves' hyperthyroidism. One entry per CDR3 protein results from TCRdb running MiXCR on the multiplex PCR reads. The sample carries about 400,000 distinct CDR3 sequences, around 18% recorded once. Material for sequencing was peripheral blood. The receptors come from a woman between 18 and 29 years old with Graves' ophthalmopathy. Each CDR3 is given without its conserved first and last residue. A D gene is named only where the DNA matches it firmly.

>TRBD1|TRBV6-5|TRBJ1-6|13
ASSYSFQGGSPLH
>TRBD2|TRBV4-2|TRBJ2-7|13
ASSLRLAGEEGQY
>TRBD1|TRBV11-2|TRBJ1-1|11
ASSEGAGTEAF
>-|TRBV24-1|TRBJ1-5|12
ATYGGAGNQPQH
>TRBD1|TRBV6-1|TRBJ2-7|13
ASTWGQGASYEQY
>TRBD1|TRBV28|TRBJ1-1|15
ASSSPQPGQRNTEAF
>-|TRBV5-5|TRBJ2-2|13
ASSSLRGNTGELF
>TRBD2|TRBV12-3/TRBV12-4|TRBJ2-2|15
ASRIRGLAGFSGELF
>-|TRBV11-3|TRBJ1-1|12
ASSLVIQGSLAF
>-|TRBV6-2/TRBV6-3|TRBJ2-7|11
ASSYGGDYEQY
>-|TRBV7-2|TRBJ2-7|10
ASSFAHYEQY
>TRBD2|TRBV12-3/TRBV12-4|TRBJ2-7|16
ASSPGGTSVFTLDEQY
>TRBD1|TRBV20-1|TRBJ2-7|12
SARDMTGVDEQY
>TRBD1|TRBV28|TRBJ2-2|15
ASSPPPGQGRVGELF
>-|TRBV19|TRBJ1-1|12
ASSIEGRDTEAF
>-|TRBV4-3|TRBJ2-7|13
ASSQDRGFSYEQY
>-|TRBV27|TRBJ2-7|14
ASSSSSGGGSYEQY
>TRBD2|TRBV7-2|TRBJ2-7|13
ASSATSGSGYEQY
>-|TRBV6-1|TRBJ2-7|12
ASRTLTGRDEQY
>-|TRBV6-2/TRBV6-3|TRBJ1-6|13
ASSYSSGRNSPLH
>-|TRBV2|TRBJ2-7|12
ASSETGQPYEQY
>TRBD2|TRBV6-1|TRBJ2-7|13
ASRELAGASYEQY
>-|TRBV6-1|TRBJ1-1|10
ASTGLSTEAF
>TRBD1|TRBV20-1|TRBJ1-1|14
SARAARDRARAEAF
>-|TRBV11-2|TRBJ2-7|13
ASSLGGADLYEQY
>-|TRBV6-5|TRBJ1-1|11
ASSYVGSTEAF
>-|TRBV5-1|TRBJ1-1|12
ASSLAKETAEAF
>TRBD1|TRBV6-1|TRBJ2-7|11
ASIGTDSYEQY
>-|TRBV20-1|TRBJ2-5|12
SAGGGAVQETQY
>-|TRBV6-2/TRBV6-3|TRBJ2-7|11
ASSADLSYEQY
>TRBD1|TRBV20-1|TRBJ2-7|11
SAADRAHYEQY
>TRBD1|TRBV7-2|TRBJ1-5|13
ASSSSQGANQPQH
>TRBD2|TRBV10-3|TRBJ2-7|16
AISESNMLTRGGREQY
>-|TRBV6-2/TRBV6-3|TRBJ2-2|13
ASSTGFLNTGELF
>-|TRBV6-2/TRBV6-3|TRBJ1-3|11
ASMHDSGNTIY
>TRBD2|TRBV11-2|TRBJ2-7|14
ASSLVPGLAGGEQY
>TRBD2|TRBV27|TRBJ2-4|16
ASSPTSGGDLAKNIQY
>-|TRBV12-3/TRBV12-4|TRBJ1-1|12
ASSGPPLRGEAF
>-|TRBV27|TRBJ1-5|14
ASRPWGGEGNQPQH
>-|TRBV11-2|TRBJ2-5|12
ASSQTRGGETQY
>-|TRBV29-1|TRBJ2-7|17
SVEVGEITGRGMFYEQY
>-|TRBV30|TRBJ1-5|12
AWSGDGINQPQH
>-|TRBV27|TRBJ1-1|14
ASSLYPRGMNTEAF
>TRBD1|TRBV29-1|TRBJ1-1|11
SVGTGTHTEAF
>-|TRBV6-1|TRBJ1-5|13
ASSEAGGQNQPQH
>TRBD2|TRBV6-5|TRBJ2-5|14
ASSRTSGSQGETQY
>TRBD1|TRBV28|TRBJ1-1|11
ASIQGAPNEAF
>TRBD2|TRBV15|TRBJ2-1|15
ATSRVKGGSSYNEQF
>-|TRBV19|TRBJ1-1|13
ASSAPGGPNTEAF
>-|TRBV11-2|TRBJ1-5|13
ASSLGEFSNQPQH
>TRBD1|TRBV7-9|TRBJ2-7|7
ATRTGQY
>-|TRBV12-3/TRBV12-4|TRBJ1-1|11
ASRRTENTEAF
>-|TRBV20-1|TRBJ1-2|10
SATDDLYGYT
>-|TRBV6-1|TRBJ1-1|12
ASRQPGQLTEAF
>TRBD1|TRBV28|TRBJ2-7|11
ASSLARGLEQY
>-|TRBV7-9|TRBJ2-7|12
ASSFGDGSYEQY
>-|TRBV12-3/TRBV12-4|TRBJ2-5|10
ASSLSVETQY
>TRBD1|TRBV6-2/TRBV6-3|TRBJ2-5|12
ASKMAPRGETQY
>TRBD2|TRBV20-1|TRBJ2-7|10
SANGGGRGQY